The rows below give T cell receptor beta chains drawn from one sample of a study of vaccination effects on CD4 cells after COVID-19. Their antigen targets remain unknown. TCRdb's copy holds only in-frame clones and misses some; the assay was immunoSEQ multiplex PCR. The repertoire holds 60,000 to 75,000 clones, with around 70% as singletons. This material consisted of CD4+ T cells from PBMCs cultured with HIV peptides, taken before COVID-19 vaccination. All receptors derive from a human donor who had a prior SARS-CoV-2 infection. CDR3s include the opening cysteine and the closing phenylalanine or tryptophan. A D gene is named only where the DNA matches it firmly. Size is omitted from some rows. Given values are once, few, many or a class for expanded clones.

v_call	j_call	d_call	clone_size	cdr3_nt	cdr3_aa
TRBV7-2	TRBJ2-7	-	-	TGTGCCAGCAGCTCGAATAAAGGACGGGGCTACGAGCAGTACTTC	CASSSNKGRGYEQYF
TRBV18	TRBJ1-4	-	-	TGTGCCAGCTCACCAGGGAACGGGAATGAAAAACTGTTTTTT	CASSPGNGNEKLFF
TRBV7-6	TRBJ2-3	TRBD2	-	TGTGCCAGCAGCTTAGGGGCTGCGGGAGTATCGGATACGCAGTATTTT	CASSLGAAGVSDTQYF
TRBV19	TRBJ2-3	TRBD2	medium-sized	TGTGCCAGTAGTATAGGGACTAGCCCAGATACGCAGTATTTT	CASSIGTSPDTQYF
TRBV5-1	TRBJ2-5	-	-	TGCGCCAGCAGCTTCAGTCGGGGAGAGACCCAGTACTTC	CASSFSRGETQYF
TRBV9	TRBJ2-1	TRBD2	-	TGTGCCAGCAGCTCACATGGACTAGCGGGAGAGGGGGACAATGAGCAGTTCTTC	CASSSHGLAGEGDNEQFF
TRBV29-1	TRBJ2-5	TRBD1	-	TGCAGCGTGCGACAGGGTATTGTTCCGGAGACCCAGTACTTC	CSVRQGIVPETQYF
TRBV9	TRBJ2-2	TRBD2	few	TGTGCCAGCAGCCTGACGACTAGCGGGAACACCGGGGAGCTGTTTTTT	CASSLTTSGNTGELFF
TRBV18	TRBJ1-5	-	-	TGTGCCAGCTCACCCGCAAGCGGGGGATCGGAGCCCCAGCATTTT	CASSPASGGSEPQHF
TRBV5-1	TRBJ2-2	-	-	TGCGCCAGCAGCTTTGGGTACACCGGGGAGCTGTTTTTT	CASSFGYTGELFF
TRBV15	TRBJ1-1	TRBD1	-	TGTGCCACCAGCAGAGATGCAGGGGGAAGGCCTGAAGCTTTCTTT	CATSRDAGGRPEAFF
TRBV6-2/TRBV6-3	TRBJ2-6	-	-	TGTGCCAGCAGTTTTCGCGATTCTGGGGCCAACGTCCTGACTTTC	CASSFRDSGANVLTF